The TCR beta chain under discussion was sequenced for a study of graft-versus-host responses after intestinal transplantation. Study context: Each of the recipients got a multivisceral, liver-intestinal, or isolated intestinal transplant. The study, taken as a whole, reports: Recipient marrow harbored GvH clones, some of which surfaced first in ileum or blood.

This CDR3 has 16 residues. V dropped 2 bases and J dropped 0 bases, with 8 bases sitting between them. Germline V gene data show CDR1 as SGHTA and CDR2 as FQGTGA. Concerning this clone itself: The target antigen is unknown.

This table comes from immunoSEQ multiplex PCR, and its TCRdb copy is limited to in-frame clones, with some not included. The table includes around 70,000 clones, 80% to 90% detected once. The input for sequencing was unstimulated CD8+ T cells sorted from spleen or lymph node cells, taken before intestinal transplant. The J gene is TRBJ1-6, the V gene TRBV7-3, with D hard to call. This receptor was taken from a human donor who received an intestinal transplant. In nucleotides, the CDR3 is TGTGCCAGCAGCTTACGGGGAAGCTCCTATAATTCACCCCTCCACTTT. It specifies CASSLRGSSYNSPLHF. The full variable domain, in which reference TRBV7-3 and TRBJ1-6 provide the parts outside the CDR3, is GAGVSQTPSNKVTEKGKYVELRCDPISGHTALYWYRQSLGQGPEFLIYFQGTGAADDSGLPNDRFFAVRPEGSVSTLKIQRTERGDSAVYLCASSLRGSSYNSPLHFGNGTRLTVT.